These 29 T cell receptor beta chains were sequenced from one sample in a study of shared clonotypes between healthy human individuals. Some clones are missing from TCRdb's copy, which holds only in-frame ones; the method was immunoSEQ multiplex PCR. The table has some 2,000,000 clones, about 94% seen once. Naive CD8 populations comprised CD45RO-negative cells positively selected for CCR7, excluding terminally differentiated effector memory CD45RA+ cells. The sequenced material came from naive CD8+ T cells sorted from blood. The receptors stem from a man aged 18 to 30 in good health.

This clone came up once. The CDR3 loop is CASVGADGGYTF. The DNA of the CDR3 is TGTGCCAGCGTCGGGGCGGACGGTGGCTACACCTTC. This chain joins TRBV9 and TRBJ1-2, with D possibly being TRBD1 (5 bases). Germline CDR1 reads SGDLS; CDR2 reads YYNGEE. V was clipped by 7 bases and J by 7 bases, with 14 bases between them. This CDR3 spans 12 amino acids.

The chain has TRBV7-9 and TRBJ2-7; TRBD2 matches 7 bases. Germline trimming cut 5 bases from V and 4 bases from J; bases unmatched to any gene: 11. The CDR3 has 15 amino acids. Germline V gene data show CDR1 as SEHNR and CDR2 as FQNEAQ (reference sequence). DNA of the CDR3: TGTGCCAGCAGCCGACCTGGGGGGGAAGGGTACGAGCAGTACTTC. This gives the protein CASSRPGGEGYEQYF.

On this clone itself: Other DNA sequences in the same sample also yield this CDR3. The chain links TRBV30 to TRBJ1-1; D gene unclear. Germline CDR1 is GTSNPN and CDR2 is SVGIG (reference sequence). V was cut by 2 bases and J by 0 bases, with 1 base left in between. The CDR3 runs 11 residues. The CDR3 DNA is TGTGCCTGGAGTTTGAACACTGAAGCTTTCTTT. This gives the protein CAWSLNTEAFF.

V usage is TRBV9 and J usage is TRBJ2-7; 7 bases fit TRBD2. V lost 3 bases and J lost 5; bases outside the gene matches: 14. The CDR3 is 16 amino acids. The germline V gene encodes CDR1 SGDLS and CDR2 YYNGEE. In nucleotides, the CDR3 is TGTGCCAGCAGCGACCCGCTTGAGGAGGGAGGGGACGAGCAGTACTTC. Translated: CASSDPLEEGGDEQYF.

V is TRBV2 and J is TRBJ2-5; a possible D gene is TRBD2 (6 bases). This CDR3 region has 14 residues. Trimming removed 4 bases from V and 3 bases from J, with 12 bases in between. Germline V gene lookup returns CDR1 SNHLY and CDR2 FYNNEI. This CDR3 reads CASSAGGLEETQYF. DNA of the CDR3: TGTGCCAGCAGTGCCGGAGGGTTGGAAGAGACCCAGTACTTC.

The chain is built from TRBV28 and TRBJ2-5, with 12 positions matching TRBD1. Unmatched junction bases numbered 6, after V lost 2 bases and J lost 5 bases. The CDR3 extends over 16 amino acids. Germline values: CDR1 MDHEN, CDR2 SYDVKM. CDR3 nucleotides: TGTGCCAGCAGTTTAAGGGACAGGGGGCGCGCGGAGACCCAGTACTTC. Its translation: CASSLRDRGRAETQYF.

The V call is TRBV10-3, the J call TRBJ2-2; 10 bases line up with TRBD2. The CDR3 is 16 amino acids. The germline V gene encodes CDR1 ENHRY and CDR2 SYGVKD. With 4 bases clipped from V and 1 base from J, the junction kept 3 bases outside the gene matches. CDR3 in amino acids: CAISVSSGRNTGELFF. The CDR3 coding sequence is TGTGCCATCAGTGTTTCTAGCGGGAGGAACACCGGGGAGCTGTTTTTT.

This chain connects TRBV9 to TRBJ2-3; tentatively, D is TRBD1 (6 bases). V was shortened by 3 bases and J by 2 bases, with 16 bases between the two germline ends. Germline V gene lookup returns CDR1 SGDLS and CDR2 YYNGEE. The CDR3 contains 16 residues. The DNA of the CDR3 is TGTGCCAGCAGCGCCGGGACAACGACAAACACAGATACGCAGTATTTT. Translated: CASSAGTTTNTDTQYF.

The chain combines TRBV6-5 with TRBJ2-1; possible D gene TRBD1, 6 bases. Trimming shortened V by 4 bases and J by 4 bases, and 8 bases separated the two germline ends. This CDR3 comprises 13 residues. The germline CDR1 and CDR2 sequences are MNHEY and SVGAGI. The CDR3 nucleotides read TGTGCCAGCAGTTGGGACAATTACAATGAGCAGTTCTTC. This sequence encodes CASSWDNYNEQFF.

A word on this clone: Other DNA sequences in this sample translate to the same CDR3. The rearrangement uses TRBV27 and TRBJ2-3; 8 bases fit TRBD1. V gave up 2 bases and J gave up 0 bases; unmatched junction bases: 1. Per the germline V gene, CDR1 is MNHEY and CDR2 is SMNVEV (reference sequence). The CDR3 loop spans 15 amino acids. The DNA for the CDR3 is TGTGCCAGCAGTTTAGGACAGGGCAGCACAGATACGCAGTATTTT. It yields the protein CASSLGQGSTDTQYF.

The rearrangement uses TRBV18 and TRBJ2-7; D perhaps matches TRBD2 (6 bases). The germline V gene encodes CDR1 KGHSH and CDR2 LQKENI. The CDR3 covers 18 residues. V lost 4 bases and J lost 4, with 26 bases in between. The DNA for the CDR3 is TGTGCCAGCTCACGACCCCCTCCGGGGGACGAGGAATATTACGAGCAGTACTTC. It is translated as CASSRPPPGDEEYYEQYF.

The rearrangement joins TRBV5-4 to TRBJ1-6; D ambiguous. Germline V gives CDR1 SGHNT, CDR2 YYREEE (reference sequence). The CDR3 length is 15 residues. V was pared by 2 bases and J by 7 bases, with 13 bases between. In nucleotides, the CDR3 is TGTGCCAGCAGCTTTACCGGGGTGGGAAATTCACCCCTCCACTTT. Amino acid sequence: CASSFTGVGNSPLHF.

The chain links TRBV2 to TRBJ2-1, with TRBD2 matching 13 bases. The ends lost 6 bases at V and 2 bases at J; junction bases unmatched: 4. Germline values: CDR1 SNHLY, CDR2 FYNNEI. The CDR3 consists of 16 residues. The CDR3 DNA is TGTGCCAGCAGGTACACTAGCGGGGGGGCCTACAATGAGCAGTTCTTC. Protein sequence: CASRYTSGGAYNEQFF.

The chain links TRBV29-1 to TRBJ1-2, with D possibly TRBD1 on 6 matching bases. Germline CDR1 reads SQVTM; CDR2 reads ANQGSEA. V was cut by 1 base and J by 8 bases, with 11 bases left in between. The CDR3 consists of 12 residues. DNA for the CDR3: TGCAGCGTTGAAGTCACAGGGAGAGGCTACACCTTC. Its translation is CSVEVTGRGYTF.

V gene TRBV30 combines with J gene TRBJ1-1; D gene ambiguous. Trimming pared 5 bases from V and 5 bases from J, leaving 18 bases between. CDR3 length: 14 amino acids. Looked up from germline, CDR1 is GTSNPN and CDR2 is SVGIG (reference sequence). As DNA, the CDR3 is TGTGCCTGGGAGAGCCACAGTCCACTTACTGAAGCTTTCTTT. Its translation: CAWESHSPLTEAFF. Using reference TRBV30 and TRBJ1-1 for the parts outside the CDR3, the full variable domain is SQTIHQWPATLVQPVGSPLSLECTVEGTSNPNLYWYRQAAGRGLQLLFYSVGIGQISSEVPQNLSASRPQDRQFILSSKKLLLSDSGFYLCAWESHSPLTEAFFGQGTRLTVV.

Details on this clone: Different DNA sequences within this sample yield the same CDR3. The V gene is TRBV7-6, the J gene TRBJ2-3; D unclear. This CDR3 comprises 15 residues. Germline values: CDR1 SGHVS, CDR2 FNYEAQ. Trimming stripped 5 bases from V and 0 bases from J, with 12 bases between. The CDR3 region is CASSLGVSSTDTQYF. In DNA, the CDR3 is TGTGCCAGCAGCCTCGGTGTCAGTAGCACAGATACGCAGTATTTT.

The chain employs TRBV5-1 and TRBJ1-3; 7 positions match TRBD1. From germline, CDR1 is SGHRS and CDR2 YFSETQ. Unmatched junction bases numbered 13, after V lost 4 bases and J lost 0 bases. The CDR3 contains 18 residues. For the CDR3, the DNA is TGCGCCAGCAGCCTGACAGGGTTCCCGACTGACTCTGGAAACACCATATATTTT. It translates to CASSLTGFPTDSGNTIYF.

The V gene is TRBV5-1, the J gene TRBJ2-1; D might be TRBD2 (5 bases). The V gene's germline CDR1 is SGHRS and CDR2 YFSETQ. V lost 2 bases and J 4 bases, leaving 7 bases between the germline ends. The CDR3 loop spans 13 amino acids. The CDR3, as DNA: TGCGCCAGCAGCTTTTCGGGATACAATGAGCAGTTCTTC. It codes for CASSFSGYNEQFF.

This clone was counted a single time. V is TRBV5-4 and J is TRBJ2-2; 7 bases are a match to TRBD2. The CDR3 totals 13 residues. Germline-derived CDR1 and CDR2 are SGHNT and YYREEE (reference sequence). With 2 bases clipped from V and 6 bases from J, the junction kept 1 base outside the gene matches. In nucleotides, the CDR3 is TGTGCCAGCAGCTTCGGACTAGCCGGGGAGCTGTTTTTT. This sequence encodes CASSFGLAGELFF.

In the case of this clone: Other DNA sequences within the sample encode an identical CDR3. The chain combines TRBV7-9 with TRBJ1-4; perhaps TRBD1 as D (5 bases). CDR1 and CDR2 (germline): SEHNR, FQNEAQ (reference sequence). The germline V and J ends were trimmed by 3 bases and 0 bases, with 8 bases remaining between them. This CDR3 contains 15 residues. CDR3 sequence reads: CASSLAGATNEKLFF. DNA of the CDR3: TGTGCCAGCAGCTTGGCGGGGGCAACTAATGAAAAACTGTTTTTT.

The chain carries TRBV11-2 and TRBJ2-2; D may be TRBD2 (7 bases). V was trimmed by 5 bases and J by 10 bases, leaving 14 bases between them. Germline CDR1 and CDR2: SGHAT and FQNNGV. This CDR3 is 13 amino acids long. The CDR3 DNA reads TGTGCCAGCAGCCGACCGGGGGGCGAGGAGCTGTTTTTT. It encodes CASSRPGGEELFF.

The chain employs TRBV7-9 and TRBJ2-3, with 10 bases that match TRBD2. The CDR3 is made up of 15 amino acids. Germline CDR1 and CDR2: SEHNR and FQNEAQ (reference sequence). Trimming took 4 bases from V and 2 from J; bases not matched to a gene: 3. CDR3 sequence: CASSSGLADTDTQYF. In DNA, the CDR3 is TGTGCCAGCAGCTCCGGACTAGCGGACACAGATACGCAGTATTTT. Drawing the rest from reference TRBV7-9 and TRBJ2-3, the complete variable domain is DTGVSQNPRHKITKRGQNVTFRCDPISEHNRLYWYRQTLGQGPEFLTYFQNEAQLEKSRLLSDRFSAERPKGSFSTLEIQRTEQGDSAMYLCASSSGLADTDTQYFGPGTRLTVL.

V is TRBV4-2 and J is TRBJ2-5; no clear D. Trimming shortened V by 3 bases and J by 1 base, and 6 bases separated the two germline ends. Germline assignment: CDR1 LGHNA and CDR2 YNFKEQ. CDR3 length: 13 amino acids. The CDR3 DNA reads TGTGCCAGCAGCCAGGGCTTCCAAGAGACCCAGTACTTC. This codes for CASSQGFQETQYF.

This chain links TRBV5-4 with TRBJ2-5; D possibly corresponds to TRBD2 (6 bases). The V end was cut by 0 bases, the J end by 3 bases, with 9 bases between. Germline loops: CDR1 SGHNT, CDR2 YYREEE (reference sequence). This CDR3 has 14 amino acids. CDR3 amino acids: CASSLEGLEETQYF. CDR3 coding DNA: TGTGCCAGCAGCTTGGAGGGACTGGAAGAGACCCAGTACTTC.

The J gene is TRBJ2-1, the V gene TRBV2, with 8 bases fitting TRBD2. Trimming cost V 6 bases and J 2 bases; bases outside gene matches: 6. Germline V CDR1 and CDR2: SNHLY, FYNNEI. This CDR3 has 15 amino acids. CDR3 region: CASSPTGGTYNEQFF. CDR3 bases: TGTGCCAGCAGCCCAACGGGGGGGACCTACAATGAGCAGTTCTTC.

Details on this clone: This same CDR3 is encoded by further DNA sequences in the sample. This chain connects TRBV4-1 to TRBJ2-7; 11 bases align to TRBD1. V dropped 1 base and J dropped 4; count of bases not matched to a gene: 3. CDR3 length: 15 amino acids. CDR1 is MGHRA, CDR2 YSYEKL, per germline. The CDR3 bases are TGCGCCAGCAGCCAAGGGGACAGGGGGGGATACGAGCAGTACTTC. Translating gives CASSQGDRGGYEQYF.

The rearrangement joins TRBV27 to TRBJ2-3, with D possibly called TRBD1 or TRBD2 (5 bases each). Trimming removed 3 bases at V and 5 bases at J, with 9 bases between. In germline, CDR1 is MNHEY, CDR2 SMNVEV (reference sequence). This CDR3 comprises 13 residues. As DNA, the CDR3 is TGTGCCAGCAGTTTCCGGGACGTAGATACGCAGTATTTT. It encodes CASSFRDVDTQYF.

The rearrangement joins TRBV5-6 to TRBJ2-5; 13 positions agree with TRBD2. Germline CDR1 is SGHDT and CDR2 is YYEEEE. The V gene end was trimmed by 4 bases and the J gene end by 5 bases; junction bases not matched to a gene: 8. The CDR3 contains 16 residues. In DNA, the CDR3 is TGTGCCAGCAGCCCGGAGGGGACTAGCGGGGACGAGACCCAGTACTTC. Amino acid sequence: CASSPEGTSGDETQYF. Filled out from reference TRBV5-6 and TRBJ2-5, the complete variable domain reads DAGVTQSPTHLIKTRGQQVTLRCSPKSGHDTVSWYQQALGQGPQFIFQYYEEEERQRGNFPDRFSGHQFPNYSSELNVNALLLGDSALYLCASSPEGTSGDETQYFGPGTRLLVL.

The chain is built from TRBV7-8 and TRBJ2-7; the D is unclear. CDR1 SGHVS and CDR2 FQNEAQ come from the germline V gene. This CDR3 contains 12 residues. Trimming left V 1 base short and J 6 bases short, with 7 bases between. The CDR3 protein is CASSLGPSEQYF. Here the CDR3 DNA reads TGTGCCAGCAGCTTAGGTCCTTCCGAGCAGTACTTC. The variable domain in full, with the rest retrieved from reference TRBV7-8 and TRBJ2-7, is GAGVSQSPRYKVAKRGQDVALRCDPISGHVSLFWYQQALGQGPEFLTYFQNEAQLDKSGLPSDRFFAERPEGSVSTLKIQRTQQEDSAVYLCASSLGPSEQYFGPGTRLTVT.